These T cell receptor beta chains were read from a single sample in a study of monozygotic twins with inflammatory bowel disease. Reprocessing the 5' RACE reads, TCRdb reports a single entry for every CDR3 protein and omits DNA. The table lists 300,000 to 450,000 distinct CDR3 sequences. The sample comprised blood. The receptors here all came from a human donor with ulcerative colitis or Crohn's disease, or a healthy co-twin of an affected twin (not recorded which). Both conserved end residues are part of each CDR3.

V	J	length	CDR3
TRBV11-2	TRBJ2-1	15	CASSRDPSSYNEQFF
TRBV5-1	TRBJ2-1	18	CASRRYYGQRQGGGEQFF
TRBV20-1	TRBJ1-5	16	CSARALGDARNQPQHF
TRBV6-5	TRBJ1-4	13	CASSYSNSEKLFF
TRBV9	TRBJ2-5	14	CASSVGPGQETQYF
TRBV20-1	TRBJ2-7	14	CSARVQGALKGQYF
TRBV6-2/TRBV6-3	TRBJ1-2	15	CASSAQAASNYGYTF
TRBV12-3/TRBV12-4	TRBJ2-3	16	CASSFWVGQSTDTQYF
TRBV4-1	TRBJ1-2	14	CASSQDGTSYGYTF
TRBV4-1	TRBJ2-4	19	CASSQDSDNTVLAKNIQYF
TRBV2	TRBJ1-1	12	CASSAWNTEAFF
TRBV6-2/TRBV6-3	TRBJ2-3	15	CASSYRTGVADTQYF
TRBV30	TRBJ2-6	14	CAWSPGRGANVLTF
TRBV12-3/TRBV12-4	TRBJ2-6	14	CASGRSSGANVLTF
TRBV20-1	TRBJ2-7	16	CSARGGFRTDLYEQYF
TRBV4-2	TRBJ1-1	14	CASSQGGMNTEAFF
TRBV4-3	TRBJ1-4	19	CASSQGGGRWFATNEKLFF
TRBV4-3	TRBJ2-3	17	CASSQEGVGSFTDTQYF
TRBV12-3/TRBV12-4	TRBJ1-4	15	CASSPTGVVNEKLFF
TRBV7-6	TRBJ1-2	15	CASSLATTGPYGYTF
TRBV19	TRBJ1-1	13	CASVGTSNTEAFF
TRBV24-1	TRBJ1-1	18	CATSDLLRGLEGNTEAFF
TRBV6-1	TRBJ2-7	13	CASNRLAGYEQYF
TRBV7-7	TRBJ2-2	19	CASSLELAGALANTGELFF
TRBV6-1	TRBJ2-3	15	CASRSSYSATDTQYF
TRBV18	TRBJ2-7	15	CASSPRHRGTYEQYF
TRBV11-1	TRBJ2-3	16	CASSYPRGGITDTQYF
TRBV24-1	TRBJ2-3	14	CATSLGHGTDTQYF
TRBV12-3/TRBV12-4	TRBJ1-1	15	CASTLWTGPNTEAFF
TRBV7-9	TRBJ2-1	14	CATDPDDSSNEQFF
TRBV7-2	TRBJ2-7	15	CASSLDSGPLYEQYF
TRBV25-1	TRBJ2-7	15	CASSTPPTSAYEQYF
TRBV11-1	TRBJ2-1	16	CASSYRDSLTYNEQFF
TRBV10-3	TRBJ1-3	14	CAISGEGSGNTIYF
TRBV29-1	TRBJ2-7	15	CSVEDSGDFSYEQYF
TRBV5-1	TRBJ2-7	15	CASSLGPFGVYEQYF
TRBV12-1	TRBJ1-2	18	CASSFASISDRLSYGYTF
TRBV5-1	TRBJ2-3	15	CASSLVGGRTDTQYF
TRBV18	TRBJ1-2	16	CASSPPLPQRAYGYTF
TRBV6-5	TRBJ2-7	15	CASSYPTQGIHEQYF
TRBV9	TRBJ2-7	16	CASSVAGSGGVYEQYF
TRBV6-5	TRBJ1-6	12	CASKLGVSPLHF
TRBV7-2	TRBJ1-2	14	CASSQLQGGYGYTF
TRBV3-1	TRBJ1-1	13	CASSHREVTEAFF
TRBV28	TRBJ2-7	15	CASSLGPGYSYEQYF
TRBV20-1	TRBJ2-7	13	CSARAGVSGEQYF
TRBV4-1	TRBJ2-7	15	CASSQASGQSYEQYF
TRBV6-1	TRBJ1-2	14	CASAPGGTAYGYTF
TRBV23-1	TRBJ1-5	15	CASLRDREGVLPQHF
TRBV15	TRBJ2-1	13	CATSREWRTNQFF
TRBV29-1	TRBJ1-2	14	CSAGLGTGVYGYTF
TRBV11-3	TRBJ2-2	15	CASSYRGENTGELFF